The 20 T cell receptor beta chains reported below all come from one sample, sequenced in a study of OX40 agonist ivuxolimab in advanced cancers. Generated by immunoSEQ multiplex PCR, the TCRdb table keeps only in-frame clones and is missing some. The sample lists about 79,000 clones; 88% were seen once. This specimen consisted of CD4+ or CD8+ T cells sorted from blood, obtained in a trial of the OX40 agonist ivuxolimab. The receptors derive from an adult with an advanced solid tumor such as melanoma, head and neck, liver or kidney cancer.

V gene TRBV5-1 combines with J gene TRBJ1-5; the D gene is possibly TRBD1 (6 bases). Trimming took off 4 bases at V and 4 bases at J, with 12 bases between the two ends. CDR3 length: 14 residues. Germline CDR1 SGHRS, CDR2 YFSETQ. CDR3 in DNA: TGCGCCAGCAGCGCCAGGGGTGGTAATCAGCCCCAGCATTTT. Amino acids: CASSARGGNQPQHF.

This CDR3 is CASSSGPGDMKLFF. The CDR3 nucleotides are TGCGCCAGCAGCTCAGGCCCCGGGGATATGAAACTGTTTTTT. J is TRBJ1-4 and V is TRBV5-1; D not certain. Germline V lookup: CDR1 SGHRS, CDR2 YFSETQ. V was shortened by 3 bases and J by 11 bases, with 17 bases between the two germline ends. The CDR3 length is 14 residues. Full variable domain (outside the CDR3, taken from reference TRBV5-1 and TRBJ1-4): KAGVTQTPRYLIKTRGQQVTLSCSPISGHRSVSWYQQTPGQGLQFLFEYFSETQRNKGNFPGRFSGRQFSNSRSEMNVSTLELGDSALYLCASSSGPGDMKLFFGSGTQLSVL.

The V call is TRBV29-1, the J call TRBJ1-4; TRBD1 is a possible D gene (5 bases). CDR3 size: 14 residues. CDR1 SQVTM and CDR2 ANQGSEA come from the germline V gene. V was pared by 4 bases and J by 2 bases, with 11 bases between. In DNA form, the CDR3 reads TGCAGCGTTGCCACAGGCTCCACTAATGAAAAACTGTTTTTT. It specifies CSVATGSTNEKLFF. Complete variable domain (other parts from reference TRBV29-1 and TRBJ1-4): SAVISQKPSRDICQRGTSLTIQCQVDSQVTMMFWYRQQPGQSLTLIATANQGSEATYESGFVIDKFPISRPNLTFSTLTVSNMSPEDSSIYLCSVATGSTNEKLFFGSGTQLSVL.

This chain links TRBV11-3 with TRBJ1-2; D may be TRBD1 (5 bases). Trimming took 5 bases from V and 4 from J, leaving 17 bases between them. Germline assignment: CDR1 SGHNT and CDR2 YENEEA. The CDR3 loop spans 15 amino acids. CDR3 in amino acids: CASSPDSSLIYGYTF. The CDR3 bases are TGTGCCAGCAGCCCTGACAGCTCCCTTATCTATGGCTACACCTTC.

The CDR3 region is CASSQDGGPGVSSYEQYF. The CDR3 DNA is TGCGCCAGCAGCCAAGATGGGGGTCCGGGAGTGAGCTCCTACGAGCAGTACTTC. V is TRBV4-1 and J is TRBJ2-7; D is perhaps TRBD2 (6 bases). Trimming cost V 0 bases and J 0 bases, with 18 bases left between them. Germline V gene sequence: CDR1 MGHRA, CDR2 YSYEKL. This CDR3 is built from 18 residues.

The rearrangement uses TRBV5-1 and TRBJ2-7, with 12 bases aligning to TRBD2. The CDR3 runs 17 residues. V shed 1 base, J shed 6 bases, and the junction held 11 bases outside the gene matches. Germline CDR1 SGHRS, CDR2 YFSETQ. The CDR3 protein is CASSLFSSGRAPSEQYF. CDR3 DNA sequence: TGCGCCAGCAGCTTGTTTTCTAGCGGGAGGGCCCCCTCCGAGCAGTACTTC.

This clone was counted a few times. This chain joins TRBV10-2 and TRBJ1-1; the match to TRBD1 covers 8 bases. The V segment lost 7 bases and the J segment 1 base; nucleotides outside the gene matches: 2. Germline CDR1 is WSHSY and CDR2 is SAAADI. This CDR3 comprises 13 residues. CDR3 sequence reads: CASNGQGNTEAFF. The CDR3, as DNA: TGCGCCAGCAACGGACAGGGGAACACTGAAGCTTTCTTT.

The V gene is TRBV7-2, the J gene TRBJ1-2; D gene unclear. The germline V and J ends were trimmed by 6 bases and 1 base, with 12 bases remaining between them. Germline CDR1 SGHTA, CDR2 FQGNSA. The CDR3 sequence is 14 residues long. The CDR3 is CASRERTGNYGYTF. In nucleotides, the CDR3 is TGTGCCAGCAGAGAAAGGACCGGTAACTATGGCTACACCTTC.

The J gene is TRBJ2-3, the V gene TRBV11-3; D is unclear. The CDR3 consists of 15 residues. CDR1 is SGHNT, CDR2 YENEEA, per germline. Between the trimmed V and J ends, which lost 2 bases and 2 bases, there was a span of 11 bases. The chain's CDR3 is CASSLFTPPTDTQYF. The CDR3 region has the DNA TGTGCCAGCAGCTTATTTACGCCCCCCACAGATACGCAGTATTTT.

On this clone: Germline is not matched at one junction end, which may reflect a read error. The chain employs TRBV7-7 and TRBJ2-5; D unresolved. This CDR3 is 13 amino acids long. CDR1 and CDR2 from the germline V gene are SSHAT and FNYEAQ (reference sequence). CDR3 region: CASSSLVSETQYF. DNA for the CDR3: TGTGCTAGCAGCTCGCTAGTTTCGGAGACCCAGTACTTC.

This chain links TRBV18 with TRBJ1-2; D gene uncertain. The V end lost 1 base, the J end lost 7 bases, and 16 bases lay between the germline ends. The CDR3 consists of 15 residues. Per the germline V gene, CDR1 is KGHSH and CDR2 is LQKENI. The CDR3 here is CASSPLSDPEGGYTF. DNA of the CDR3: TGTGCCAGCTCACCACTTTCCGATCCAGAGGGTGGCTACACCTTC.

CDR3 in DNA: TGCGCCAGCAGCTTGGCACAGGGGGTCTCTGGAAACACCATATATTTT. This translates into CASSLAQGVSGNTIYF. This chain uses TRBV5-1 with TRBJ1-3; 8 bases align to TRBD1. V trimming: 0 bases; J trimming: 0 bases; junction bases outside the gene matches: 2. The CDR3 extends over 16 amino acids. The germline CDR1 and CDR2 sequences are SGHRS and YFSETQ.

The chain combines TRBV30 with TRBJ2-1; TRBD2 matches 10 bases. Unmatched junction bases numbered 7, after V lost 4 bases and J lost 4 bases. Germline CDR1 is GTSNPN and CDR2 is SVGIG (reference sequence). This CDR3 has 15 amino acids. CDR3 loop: CAWTLAGDMYNEQFF. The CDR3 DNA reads TGTGCCTGGACTCTAGCGGGAGATATGTACAATGAGCAGTTCTTC. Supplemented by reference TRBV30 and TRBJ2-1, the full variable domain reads SQTIHQWPATLVQPVGSPLSLECTVEGTSNPNLYWYRQAAGRGLQLLFYSVGIGQISSEVPQNLSASRPQDRQFILSSKKLLLSDSGFYLCAWTLAGDMYNEQFFGPGTRLTVL.

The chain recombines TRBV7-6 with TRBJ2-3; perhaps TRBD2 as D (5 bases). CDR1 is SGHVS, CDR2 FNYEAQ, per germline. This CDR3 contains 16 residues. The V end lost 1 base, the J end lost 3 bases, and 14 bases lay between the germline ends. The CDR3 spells CASSLGSGMVTDTQYF. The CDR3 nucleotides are TGTGCCAGCAGCTTAGGGTCCGGGATGGTTACAGATACGCAGTATTTT.

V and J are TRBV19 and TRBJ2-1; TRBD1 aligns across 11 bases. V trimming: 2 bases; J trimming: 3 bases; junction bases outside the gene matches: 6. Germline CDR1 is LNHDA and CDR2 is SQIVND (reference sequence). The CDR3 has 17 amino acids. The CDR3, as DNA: TGTGCCAGTAGTATATCCGGGACAGGGGGTTTCTACAATGAGCAGTTCTTC. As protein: CASSISGTGGFYNEQFF.

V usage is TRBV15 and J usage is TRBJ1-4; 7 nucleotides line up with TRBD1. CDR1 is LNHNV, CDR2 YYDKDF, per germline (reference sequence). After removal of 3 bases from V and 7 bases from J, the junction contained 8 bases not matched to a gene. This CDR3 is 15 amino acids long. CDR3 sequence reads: CATSSLTGNAEKLFF. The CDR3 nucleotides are TGTGCCACCAGCAGTCTGACAGGGAACGCTGAAAAACTGTTTTTT.

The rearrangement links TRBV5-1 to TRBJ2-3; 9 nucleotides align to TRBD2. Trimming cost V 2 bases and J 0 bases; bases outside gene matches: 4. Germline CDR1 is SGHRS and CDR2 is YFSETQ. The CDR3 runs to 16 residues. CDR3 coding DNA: TGCGCCAGCAGCTTCCTTCTAGCGGGAAGCACAGATACGCAGTATTTT. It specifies CASSFLLAGSTDTQYF.

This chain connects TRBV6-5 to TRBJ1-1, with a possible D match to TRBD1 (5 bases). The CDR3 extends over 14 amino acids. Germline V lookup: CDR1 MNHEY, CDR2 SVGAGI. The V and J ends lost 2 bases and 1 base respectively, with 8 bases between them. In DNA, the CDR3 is TGTGCCAGCAGTTACGATGGGGGGAACACTGAAGCTTTCTTT. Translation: CASSYDGGNTEAFF.

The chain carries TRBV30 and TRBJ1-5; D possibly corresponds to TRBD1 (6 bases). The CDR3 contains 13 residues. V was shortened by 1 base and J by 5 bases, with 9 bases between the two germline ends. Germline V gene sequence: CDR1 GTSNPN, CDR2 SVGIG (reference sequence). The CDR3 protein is CAWSDRDDQPQHF. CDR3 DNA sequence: TGTGCCTGGAGTGACAGGGACGATCAGCCCCAGCATTTT.

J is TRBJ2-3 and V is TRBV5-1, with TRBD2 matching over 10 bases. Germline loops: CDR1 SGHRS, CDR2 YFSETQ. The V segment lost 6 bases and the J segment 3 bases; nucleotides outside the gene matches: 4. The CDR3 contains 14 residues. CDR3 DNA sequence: TGCGCCAGCAAAGAACTAGCGGGAACAGATACGCAGTATTTT. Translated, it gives CASKELAGTDTQYF.